The 25 T cell receptor beta chains below were found in one sample sequenced in a study of cytomegalovirus exposure and HLA in healthy donors. The PCR used 60 Vbeta and 13 Jbeta primers. Method: immunoSEQ multiplex PCR; TCRdb's copy keeps in-frame clones and lacks some. The sample gives some 150,000 clones, around 82% of which show up once; around 2.4% is in the top ten. The specimen sequenced was PBMCs. These receptors were collected from a middle-aged man in good health and CMV-seronegative.

This clone was recorded a few times. Different DNA sequences within this sample yield the same CDR3. The chain employs TRBV30 and TRBJ1-2; D is ambiguous. Germline CDR1 reads GTSNPN; CDR2 reads SVGIG (reference sequence). CDR3 length equals 11 residues. Trimming pared 1 base from V and 4 bases from J, leaving 4 bases between. The CDR3 coding sequence is TGTGCCTGGAGTGATCGCTATGGCTACACCTTC. This sequence encodes CAWSDRYGYTF.

This clone was seen only once. The rearrangement links TRBV4-2 to TRBJ2-3; tentatively, D is TRBD2 (6 bases). There are 15 residues in the CDR3. Trimming shortened V by 1 base and J by 6 bases, and 14 bases separated the two germline ends. In germline, CDR1 is LGHNA, CDR2 YNFKEQ. In DNA, the CDR3 is TGTGCCAGCAGCCAAGGACGGGAGAGCGGCGATACGCAGTATTTT. Protein: CASSQGRESGDTQYF.

This clone was seen a few times. The chain recombines TRBV7-9 with TRBJ1-4, with a weak D call TRBD1 (5 bases). The CDR3 is 13 residues long. Germline assignment: CDR1 SEHNR and CDR2 FQNEAQ (reference sequence). Between the trimmed V and J ends, which lost 5 bases and 8 bases, there was a span of 12 bases. CDR3 nucleotides: TGTGCCAGCAGCGTGACAGTGAACGAAAAACTGTTTTTT. Its translation is CASSVTVNEKLFF. The complete variable domain, with remaining parts taken from reference TRBV7-9 and TRBJ1-4, reads DTGVSQNPRHKITKRGQNVTFRCDPISEHNRLYWYRQTLGQGPEFLTYFQNEAQLEKSRLLSDRFSAERPKGSFSTLEIQRTEQGDSAMYLCASSVTVNEKLFFGSGTQLSVL.

The chain joins TRBV19 to TRBJ1-3; D is uncertain. The CDR3 runs 13 residues. CDR1 LNHDA and CDR2 SQIVND come from the germline V gene (reference sequence). V shed 7 bases and J shed 4 bases, with 11 bases lying between them. DNA of the CDR3: TGTGCCAGTACTACGGTTATAGGAAACACCATATATTTT. This codes for CASTTVIGNTIYF.

This clone was picked up a small number of times. The same CDR3 arises from other DNA sequences in this sample as well. The rearrangement joins TRBV30 to TRBJ1-5; D is perhaps TRBD1 (6 bases). The germline V gene has CDR1 GTSNPN and CDR2 SVGIG (reference sequence). CDR3 size: 19 residues. The V gene lost 2 bases and the J gene lost 2 bases, with 25 bases spanning the gap. The CDR3, as DNA: TGTGCCTGGAGTCAGGGAACAGGGCGTGTGGGGGATGGCAATCAGCCCCAGCATTTT. It encodes CAWSQGTGRVGDGNQPQHF.

The chain has TRBV27 and TRBJ2-1; 10 bases align to TRBD2. Looked up from germline, CDR1 is MNHEY and CDR2 is SMNVEV (reference sequence). The CDR3 runs 14 residues. Unmatched junction bases numbered 2, after V lost 5 bases and J lost 4 bases. The CDR3 DNA reads as TGTGCCAGCAGTCCGGGACTAGCGTACAATGAGCAGTTCTTC. It specifies CASSPGLAYNEQFF.

The chain couples TRBV6-6 to TRBJ2-5, with 9 positions matching TRBD1. Per the germline V gene, CDR1 is MNHNY and CDR2 is SVGAGI (reference sequence). There are 14 residues in the CDR3. J gave up 5 bases and V 6 bases, and 7 bases lay outside the gene matches. CDR3 sequence reads: CASSRRQGGETQYF. The CDR3 DNA follows: TGTGCCAGCAGCCGACGACAGGGGGGCGAGACCCAGTACTTC.

This sequence joins TRBV28 and TRBJ2-5; 9 positions match TRBD1. Trimming took 6 bases from V and 2 from J; bases not matched to a gene: 10. Germline loops: CDR1 MDHEN, CDR2 SYDVKM. The CDR3 totals 16 residues. CDR3 in amino acids: CASRGDRARAQETQYF. The CDR3 DNA is TGTGCCAGCAGGGGGGACAGGGCTCGCGCACAAGAGACCCAGTACTTC.

The V gene is TRBV19, the J gene TRBJ2-5; D possibly corresponds to TRBD2 (6 bases). The V and J ends lost 6 bases and 3 bases respectively, with 11 bases between them. CDR1 is LNHDA and CDR2 is SQIVND in the germline V gene (reference sequence). This CDR3 spans 13 amino acids. CDR3 DNA sequence: TGTGCCAGTAGCGGGAGAAAGGAAGAGACCCAGTACTTC. It encodes CASSGRKEETQYF.

The chain joins TRBV5-1 to TRBJ2-7, with a tentative D call TRBD1 (5 bases). Trimming took 2 bases from V and 5 from J, leaving 11 bases between them. CDR3 length: 13 residues. The germline V gene has CDR1 SGHRS and CDR2 YFSETQ. The CDR3, as DNA: TGCGCCAGCAGCTTTTTAGGGGCGGACGAGCAGTACTTC. It specifies CASSFLGADEQYF. Full variable domain (outside the CDR3, taken from reference TRBV5-1 and TRBJ2-7): KAGVTQTPRYLIKTRGQQVTLSCSPISGHRSVSWYQQTPGQGLQFLFEYFSETQRNKGNFPGRFSGRQFSNSRSEMNVSTLELGDSALYLCASSFLGADEQYFGPGTRLTVT.

This sequence joins TRBV2 and TRBJ1-5, with D unclear. Trimming took 5 bases from V and 7 from J, leaving 18 bases between them. This CDR3 comprises 15 residues. Germline V gene lookup returns CDR1 SNHLY and CDR2 FYNNEI. The CDR3 DNA sequence: TGTGCCAGCAGTTCACGAGTCCATCAAATCCAGCCCCAGCATTTT. It yields the protein CASSSRVHQIQPQHF.

This chain links TRBV10-2 with TRBJ2-3; 12 bases fit TRBD2. Germline CDR1 WSHSY, CDR2 SAAADI. J lost 4 bases, V lost 5 bases, and 13 bases had no gene match. The CDR3 is made up of 18 amino acids. The CDR3 bases are TGCGCCAGCAGTCCCCCCACCCTAGCGGGGGGGTCCCCAGATACGCAGTATTTT. Translating it yields CASSPPTLAGGSPDTQYF.

The chain couples TRBV7-2 to TRBJ2-3; 8 bases fit TRBD2. V lost 3 bases and J lost 6; bases outside the gene matches: 8. This CDR3 comprises 15 residues. The germline V gene has CDR1 SGHTA and CDR2 FQGNSA. The CDR3 nucleotides are TGTGCCAGCAGCTTCACGAGCGGGGGCTCCGATACGCAGTATTTT. It yields the protein CASSFTSGGSDTQYF.

This chain joins TRBV19 and TRBJ1-2; D might be TRBD1 (5 bases). Trimming shortened V by 10 bases and J by 6 bases, and 15 bases separated the two germline ends. The germline V gene has CDR1 LNHDA and CDR2 SQIVND (reference sequence). CDR3 size: 12 residues. In DNA form, the CDR3 reads TGTGCCACCGCCGACAGAAGCAATGGCTACACCTTC. This encodes CATADRSNGYTF.

The sample holds a few counts of this clone. The rearrangement joins TRBV5-1 to TRBJ2-1; weak D call: TRBD2 (5 bases). CDR1 SGHRS and CDR2 YFSETQ come from the germline V gene. The CDR3 has 16 amino acids. Trimming removed 0 bases at V and 2 bases at J, with 12 bases between. The DNA of the CDR3 is TGCGCCAGCAGCTTGGAGGGTGGGAGAACCTACAATGAGCAGTTCTTC. This encodes CASSLEGGRTYNEQFF.

The rearrangement links TRBV5-8 to TRBJ2-2, with 11 bases lining up with TRBD2. Germline V gene lookup returns CDR1 SGHTS and CDR2 YDEGEE. CDR3 length: 20 residues. V was clipped by 0 bases and J by 2 bases; unmatched bases: 12. CDR3 loop: CASSLDGFLAGGPNTGELFF. CDR3 DNA: TGTGCCAGCAGCTTGGATGGTTTCCTAGCGGGAGGCCCAAACACCGGGGAGCTGTTTTTT.

The J gene is TRBJ2-2, the V gene TRBV5-6; 8 nucleotides agree with TRBD1. From germline, CDR1 is SGHDT and CDR2 YYEEEE. This CDR3 is built from 16 residues. V was clipped by 4 bases and J by 4 bases; unmatched bases: 9. The CDR3 spells CASSPQTGASTGELFF. The DNA of the CDR3 is TGTGCCAGCAGCCCCCAGACAGGGGCGAGCACCGGGGAGCTGTTTTTT.

CDR3 protein: CASRTQGGGRPQHF. The CDR3 DNA follows: TGTGCCAGTCGAACACAGGGGGGAGGACGGCCCCAGCATTTT. V and J are TRBV19 and TRBJ1-5, with TRBD1 identical over 8 bases. Looked up from germline, CDR1 is LNHDA and CDR2 is SQIVND (reference sequence). V dropped 8 bases and J dropped 9; count of bases not matched to a gene: 12. This CDR3 is built from 14 residues.

The V call is TRBV5-4, the J call TRBJ2-7, with 13 nucleotides matching TRBD2. The J segment lost 2 bases and the V segment lost 4 bases, leaving 3 bases of the junction unmatched. Looked up from germline, CDR1 is SGHNT and CDR2 is YYREEE (reference sequence). The CDR3 spans 15 residues. The chain's CDR3 is CASSPGLAGAYEQYF. CDR3 nucleotide sequence: TGTGCCAGCAGCCCAGGACTAGCGGGGGCCTACGAGCAGTACTTC. Drawing the rest from reference TRBV5-4 and TRBJ2-7, the complete variable domain is ETGVTQSPTHLIKTRGQQVTLRCSSQSGHNTVSWYQQALGQGPQFIFQYYREEENGRGNFPPRFSGLQFPNYSSELNVNALELDDSALYLCASSPGLAGAYEQYFGPGTRLTVT.

The DNA of the CDR3 is TGTGCCAGCAGACTCAGAGACACAAACACAGATACGCAGTATTTT. Translating gives CASRLRDTNTDTQYF. V and J are TRBV6-6 and TRBJ2-3; D is ambiguous. The V gene lost 6 bases and the J gene lost 2 bases, with 15 bases spanning the gap. Germline assignment: CDR1 MNHNY and CDR2 SVGAGI (reference sequence). This CDR3 has 15 amino acids.

The chain recombines TRBV2 with TRBJ1-2; D not certain. V gave up 6 bases and J gave up 5 bases, with 19 bases separating them. Looked up from germline, CDR1 is SNHLY and CDR2 is FYNNEI. The CDR3 runs to 15 residues. The CDR3 coding sequence is TGTGCCAGCAGGGCTTCCGCCAGGTTGGGTTATGGCTACACCTTC. It codes for CASRASARLGYGYTF.

In DNA form, the CDR3 reads TGTGCCTGGTTGTCAAAATCTAACTATGGCTACACCTTC. Translation gives CAWLSKSNYGYTF. The chain is built from TRBV30 and TRBJ1-2; D is ambiguous. This CDR3 is 13 amino acids long. V gave up 5 bases and J gave up 0 bases, with 10 bases separating them. The V gene's germline CDR1 is GTSNPN and CDR2 SVGIG (reference sequence).

This chain links TRBV7-2 with TRBJ2-1; D may be TRBD2 (6 bases). Per the germline V gene, CDR1 is SGHTA and CDR2 is FQGNSA. CDR3 length: 15 amino acids. V lost 5 bases to trimming and J lost 2 bases, with 13 bases between them. The DNA of the CDR3 is TGTGCCAGCAGCAGCAGGGACTCCCCCTACAATGAGCAGTTCTTC. It yields the protein CASSSRDSPYNEQFF.

The chain employs TRBV5-1 and TRBJ1-1; TRBD1 agrees at 9 bases. The CDR3 has 17 amino acids. V was clipped by 3 bases and J by 1 base; unmatched bases: 10. Germline V gives CDR1 SGHRS, CDR2 YFSETQ. CDR3 DNA sequence: TGCGCCAGCAGCTCGGGACAGGGTATATTACAGAACACTGAAGCTTTCTTT. It is translated as CASSSGQGILQNTEAFF.

CDR3 in amino acids: CASSLDRLAGYNEQFF. The CDR3 DNA reads TGTGCCAGCAGCTTAGATAGGCTAGCGGGTTACAATGAGCAGTTCTTC. V is TRBV11-3 and J is TRBJ2-1; TRBD2 agrees at 8 bases. Germline V gene lookup returns CDR1 SGHNT and CDR2 YENEEA. This CDR3 is built from 16 residues. The ends lost 0 bases at V and 4 bases at J; junction bases unmatched: 5. Filled out from reference TRBV11-3 and TRBJ2-1, the complete variable domain reads EAGVVQSPRYKIIEKKQPVAFWCNPISGHNTLYWYLQNLGQGPELLIRYENEEAVDDSQLPKDRFSAERLKGVDSTLKIQPAELGDSAVYLCASSLDRLAGYNEQFFGPGTRLTVL.